The 5 T cell receptor beta chains presented below share a single source sample, sequenced in a study of CD4+ T cells in melanoma. The protocol was immunoSEQ multiplex PCR, while the TCRdb copy is restricted to in-frame clones and leaves out a portion. Of roughly 140,000 clones in the sample, about nine tenths are singletons; the top ten hold about 1.5%. These receptor sequences come from a human donor with melanoma.

CDR3 in DNA: TGTGCCAGCTCACCACAGGGTCCAGCTAATGAAAAACTGTTTTTT. Its protein is CASSPQGPANEKLFF. The V call is TRBV18, the J call TRBJ1-4; D gene unclear. Per germline, CDR1 KGHSH and CDR2 LQKENI. The CDR3 spans 15 residues. Trimming pared 1 base from V and 3 bases from J, leaving 9 bases between.

CDR3 in amino acids: CASSLRGQITYEQYF. The CDR3 DNA is TGTGCCAGCAGCTTGAGGGGACAGATAACCTACGAGCAGTACTTC. The rearrangement joins TRBV5-6 to TRBJ2-7, with TRBD1 identical over 7 bases. Germline assignment: CDR1 SGHDT and CDR2 YYEEEE. J lost 2 bases, V lost 1 base, and 6 bases had no gene match. The CDR3 is made up of 15 amino acids. Full variable domain (outside the CDR3, taken from reference TRBV5-6 and TRBJ2-7): DAGVTQSPTHLIKTRGQQVTLRCSPKSGHDTVSWYQQALGQGPQFIFQYYEEEERQRGNFPDRFSGHQFPNYSSELNVNALLLGDSALYLCASSLRGQITYEQYFGPGTRLTVT.

The CDR3 coding sequence is TGTGCCAGCAGCACAGATACGCAGTATTTT. Protein product: CASSTDTQYF. V is TRBV6-1 and J is TRBJ2-3, with D uncertain. Trimming cost V 6 bases and J 2 bases, with 0 bases left between them. Germline CDR1 MNHNS, CDR2 SASEGT. This CDR3 is 10 amino acids long.

The CDR3 spells CAISESGDSGNTIYF. CDR3 sequence (DNA): TGTGCCATCAGTGAGTCGGGGGACTCTGGAAACACCATATATTTT. V and J are TRBV10-3 and TRBJ1-3; TRBD1 might be the D (5 bases). Germline V lookup: CDR1 ENHRY, CDR2 SYGVKD. The V end lost 0 bases, the J end lost 0 bases, and 6 bases lay between the germline ends. The CDR3 is 15 residues long.

This sequence joins TRBV5-1 and TRBJ2-2, with D hard to call. Germline V lookup: CDR1 SGHRS, CDR2 YFSETQ. Deletions cut 0 bases from V and 2 bases from J, with 8 bases between. This CDR3 spans 15 amino acids. CDR3 in DNA: TGCGCCAGCAGCTTGGTGACGCCTAACACCGGGGAGCTGTTTTTT. This translates into CASSLVTPNTGELFF. The variable domain in full, completed from reference TRBV5-1 and TRBJ2-2, reads KAGVTQTPRYLIKTRGQQVTLSCSPISGHRSVSWYQQTPGQGLQFLFEYFSETQRNKGNFPGRFSGRQFSNSRSEMNVSTLELGDSALYLCASSLVTPNTGELFFGEGSRLTVL.